This TCR beta chain emerged from a study of cytomegalovirus exposure and HLA in healthy donors. Background on the study: The approximately 120 million unique TCR beta sequences, from about 190 million T cells, were found by an earlier analysis. Overall study findings and caveats: Analyses of presence and absence presupposed an approximately uniform sequencing depth across donors. Earlier results showed most TCR beta V segments being productive about 90% or about 30% of the time.

Remarks on this clone: Its antigen is still unknown.

PCR employed 60 Vbeta and 13 Jbeta primers. The method was immunoSEQ multiplex PCR; TCRdb's version includes in-frame clones alone and lacks a portion of them. The data show approximately 190,000 clones, under 70% seen once. The clonotype was recovered from a man in his forties in good health and CMV-seropositive. The sample comprised PBMCs.

In DNA form, the CDR3 reads TGTGCCAGCAGCCAGACGGAACCCCGAGGCCACGAGCAGTACTTC. Its protein product is CASSQTEPRGHEQYF. J is TRBJ2-7 and V is TRBV13; no firm D call. Germline lookup yields CDR1 PRHDT and CDR2 FYEKMQ (reference sequence). Between the trimmed V and J ends, which lost 5 bases and 5 bases, there was a span of 19 bases. The CDR3 spans 15 residues.